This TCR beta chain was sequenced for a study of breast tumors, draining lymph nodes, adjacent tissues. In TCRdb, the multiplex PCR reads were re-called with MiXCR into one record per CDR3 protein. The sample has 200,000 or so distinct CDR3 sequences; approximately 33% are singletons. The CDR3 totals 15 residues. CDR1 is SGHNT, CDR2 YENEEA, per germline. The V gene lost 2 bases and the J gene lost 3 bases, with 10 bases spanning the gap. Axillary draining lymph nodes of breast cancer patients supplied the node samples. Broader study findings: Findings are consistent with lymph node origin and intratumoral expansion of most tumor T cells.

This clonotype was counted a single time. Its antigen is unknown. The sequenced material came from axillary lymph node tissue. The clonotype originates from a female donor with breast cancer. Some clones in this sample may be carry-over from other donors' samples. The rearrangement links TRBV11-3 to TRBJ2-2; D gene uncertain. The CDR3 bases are TGTGCCAGCAGCTTAAGCGCTGGGGACACCGGGGAGCTGTTTTTT. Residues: CASSLSAGDTGELFF.